These 32 T cell receptor beta chains share one sample of origin, sequenced in a study of a mutant IDH1 vaccine in newly diagnosed glioma. Time point defined: baseline, week 1 (first vaccination visit). The treatment was: pre-vaccination baseline after standard-of-care therapy. The protocol was immunoSEQ multiplex PCR, while the TCRdb copy is restricted to in-frame clones and leaves out a portion. The repertoire holds 70,000 or so clones, with about four fifths as singletons. Sequenced material: peripheral blood mononuclear cells (PBMCs), taken from a glioma patient treated with radiotherapy, temozolomide or both. All receptors derive from a woman aged 18-29 years with glioma. Some clones in this sample may be carry-over from other donors' samples.

The rearrangement joins TRBV7-3 to TRBJ2-5; tentatively, D is TRBD2 (5 bases). The CDR3 has 13 residues. Per germline, CDR1 SGHTA and CDR2 FQGTGA. V lost 0 bases, J lost 5 bases, and 7 bases lay in between. In nucleotides, the CDR3 is TGTGCCAGCAGCTTAACGCGGAGGGAGACCCAGTACTTC. This encodes CASSLTRRETQYF. The full variable domain, completed using reference TRBV7-3 and TRBJ2-5, is GAGVSQTPSNKVTEKGKYVELRCDPISGHTALYWYRQSLGQGPEFLIYFQGTGAADDSGLPNDRFFAVRPEGSVSTLKIQRTERGDSAVYLCASSLTRRETQYFGPGTRLLVL.

The chain is built from TRBV5-6 and TRBJ2-5; D is undetermined. The germline V and J ends were trimmed by 0 bases and 1 base, with 7 bases remaining between them. Germline V CDR1 and CDR2: SGHDT, YYEEEE. This CDR3 is 14 amino acids long. In DNA form, the CDR3 reads TGTGCCAGCAGCTTGGGAACGGCCCAAGAGACCCAGTACTTC. It encodes CASSLGTAQETQYF.

V usage is TRBV30 and J usage is TRBJ2-1; the D is unclear. Trimming pared 3 bases from V and 4 bases from J, leaving 10 bases between. This CDR3 has 13 amino acids. Germline CDR1 reads GTSNPN; CDR2 reads SVGIG (reference sequence). The CDR3 DNA is TGTGCCTGGAGGCCAGACTTATACAATGAGCAGTTCTTC. Its translation is CAWRPDLYNEQFF.

V gene TRBV4-2 combines with J gene TRBJ2-1; 8 bases agree with TRBD2. Germline V lookup: CDR1 LGHNA, CDR2 YNFKEQ. With 0 bases clipped from V and 8 bases from J, the junction kept 9 bases outside the gene matches. This CDR3 contains 16 residues. Here the CDR3 DNA reads TGTGCCAGCAGCCAAGAAGGGACTAGTCTTTCATATGAGCAGTTCTTC. As protein: CASSQEGTSLSYEQFF.

This clone was picked up a small number of times. The rearrangement joins TRBV12-5 to TRBJ2-7, with 12 bases fitting TRBD2. The V gene end was trimmed by 1 base and the J gene end by 1 base; junction bases not matched to a gene: 8. Germline V lookup: CDR1 LGHNT, CDR2 FRNRAP. The CDR3 covers 18 residues. The CDR3 region is CASGLAPTSGGPSYEQYF. CDR3 in DNA: TGTGCTAGTGGTTTGGCCCCCACTAGCGGGGGGCCTTCCTACGAGCAGTACTTC.

The V call is TRBV27, the J call TRBJ2-2, with 9 nucleotides matching TRBD2. The CDR3 extends over 18 amino acids. The junction had 14 bases not matched to a gene; V was cut back by 3 bases and J by 6 bases. From germline, CDR1 is MNHEY and CDR2 SMNVEV (reference sequence). CDR3: CASSFAPPWSGGSGELFF. The CDR3 nucleotides read TGTGCCAGCAGTTTCGCTCCCCCGTGGAGCGGGGGGTCCGGGGAGCTGTTTTTT.

The genes are TRBV25-1 and TRBJ1-3; D may be TRBD1 (5 bases). V lost 2 bases and J 2 bases, leaving 10 bases between the germline ends. CDR1 MGHDK and CDR2 SYGVNS come from the germline V gene. The CDR3 is 15 residues long. The CDR3 is CASSEDWGAGNTIYF. CDR3 sequence (DNA): TGTGCCAGCAGTGAAGATTGGGGGGCTGGAAACACCATATATTTT.

The chain couples TRBV5-1 to TRBJ2-5, with 14 bases aligning to TRBD2. This CDR3 region has 17 residues. The V gene's germline CDR1 is SGHRS and CDR2 YFSETQ. Germline trimming cut 1 base from V and 5 bases from J; bases unmatched to any gene: 7. CDR3 region: CASSLSGLAGEGETQYF. CDR3 DNA sequence: TGCGCCAGCAGCTTGTCGGGACTAGCGGGAGAGGGGGAGACCCAGTACTTC.

V and J are TRBV6-6 and TRBJ2-2; D is ambiguous. V lost 4 bases and J lost 6, with 12 bases in between. Germline loops: CDR1 MNHNY, CDR2 SVGAGI (reference sequence). The CDR3 runs to 14 residues. The CDR3 nucleotides read TGTGCCAGCAGTTCCTTTCCCCGATCCGGGGAGCTGTTTTTT. Amino acids: CASSSFPRSGELFF.

V gene TRBV25-1 combines with J gene TRBJ2-7; D perhaps matches TRBD1 (6 bases). The CDR3 has 14 amino acids. Germline CDR1 is MGHDK and CDR2 is SYGVNS. V lost 1 base to trimming and J lost 3 bases, with 10 bases between them. In DNA form, the CDR3 reads TGTGCCAGCAGTGAATTTGGCAGGGGCTACGAGCAGTACTTC. Protein sequence: CASSEFGRGYEQYF.

The sample holds a few counts of this clone. The chain carries TRBV4-3 and TRBJ1-1, with unresolved D. Germline V gene lookup returns CDR1 LGHNA and CDR2 YSLEER. The CDR3 spans 14 residues. The V end was cut by 3 bases, the J end by 1 base, with 9 bases between. CDR3 amino acids: CASSHRGANTEAFF. The CDR3 nucleotides read TGCGCCAGCAGCCACCGGGGAGCGAACACTGAAGCTTTCTTT.

This chain joins TRBV19 and TRBJ1-5; weak D call: TRBD1 (5 bases). The V gene lost 3 bases and the J gene lost 1 base, with 10 bases spanning the gap. Per the germline V gene, CDR1 is LNHDA and CDR2 is SQIVND (reference sequence). The CDR3 consists of 15 residues. The CDR3 nucleotides read TGTGCCAGTAGTATTGAGGGGATAAGCAATCAGCCCCAGCATTTT. Amino acid sequence: CASSIEGISNQPQHF.

V usage is TRBV6-5 and J usage is TRBJ2-5; no firm D call. CDR1 and CDR2 (germline): MNHEY, SVGAGI. With 11 bases removed from V and 5 bases from J, the gap between germline ends came to 9 bases. The CDR3 runs to 10 residues. The DNA for the CDR3 is TGTGCCCTCCCGGCGGAGACCCAGTACTTC. This translates into CALPAETQYF.

The chain combines TRBV2 with TRBJ2-4; TRBD1 aligns across 10 bases. CDR3 length: 14 residues. Per germline, CDR1 SNHLY and CDR2 FYNNEI. The V gene end was trimmed by 11 bases and the J gene end by 2 bases; junction bases not matched to a gene: 6. CDR3 in amino acids: CAVPGQGSKNIQYF. The CDR3 nucleotides read TGTGCCGTACCGGGACAGGGGTCCAAAAACATTCAGTACTTC.

The chain couples TRBV5-4 to TRBJ1-2, with a weak D call TRBD1 (5 bases). The V and J ends lost 1 base and 4 bases respectively, with 14 bases between them. Looked up from germline, CDR1 is SGHNT and CDR2 is YYREEE (reference sequence). There are 15 residues in the CDR3. CDR3 bases: TGTGCCAGCAGCTTGAGGGGTGCAGGCCTCTATGGCTACACCTTC. Amino acid sequence: CASSLRGAGLYGYTF.

J is TRBJ2-7 and V is TRBV18, with 11 bases that match TRBD1. The V and J ends lost 3 bases and 2 bases, in that order; junction bases with no gene match: 6. CDR1 is KGHSH, CDR2 LQKENI, per germline. The CDR3 spans 16 residues. CDR3 sequence reads: CASSPTSGQGAYEQYF. CDR3 in DNA: TGTGCCAGCTCACCGACGTCGGGACAGGGGGCCTACGAGCAGTACTTC. The variable domain in full, completed from reference TRBV18 and TRBJ2-7, reads NAGVMQNPRHLVRRRGQEARLRCSPMKGHSHVYWYRQLPEEGLKFMVYLQKENIIDESGMPKERFSAEFPKEGPSILRIQQVVRGDSAAYFCASSPTSGQGAYEQYFGPGTRLTVT.

CDR3 coding DNA: TGCGCCAGCAGCCTGGAGAGGGCCTACGAGCAGTACTTC. As protein: CASSLERAYEQYF. The V gene is TRBV4-1, the J gene TRBJ2-7, with D possibly being TRBD2 (5 bases). The CDR3 loop spans 13 amino acids. The ends were cut back, 4 bases at V and 2 bases at J, with 9 bases in the middle. Germline values: CDR1 MGHRA, CDR2 YSYEKL.

V and J are TRBV5-1 and TRBJ2-7; D is possibly TRBD2 (6 bases). Germline CDR1 SGHRS, CDR2 YFSETQ. V dropped 5 bases and J dropped 2 bases, with 20 bases sitting between them. The CDR3 runs 16 residues. CDR3 DNA: TGCGCCAGCAGGGGAGCGGGTGGAGGAGTCCCCTACGAGCAGTACTTC. Amino acids: CASRGAGGGVPYEQYF.

The V call is TRBV29-1, the J call TRBJ1-6, with D possibly being TRBD1 (6 bases). Trimming cost V 3 bases and J 6 bases, with 15 bases left between them. The CDR3 is 15 residues long. CDR1 is SQVTM, CDR2 ANQGSEA, per germline. DNA of the CDR3: TGCAGCGTTGATGGGCAGGGGAAGTGTAATTCACCCCTCCACTTT. It is translated as CSVDGQGKCNSPLHF.

This clone came up once. The rearrangement joins TRBV4-2 to TRBJ2-2, with D perhaps matching TRBD2 (7 bases). Germline values: CDR1 LGHNA, CDR2 YNFKEQ. The CDR3 loop spans 16 amino acids. V lost 1 base, J lost 6 bases, and 15 bases lay in between. CDR3: CASSQVGGGRSGELFF. The CDR3 DNA reads as TGTGCCAGCAGCCAAGTGGGGGGGGGCCGGTCCGGGGAGCTGTTTTTT.

V usage is TRBV2 and J usage is TRBJ2-4; a possible D gene is TRBD1 (6 bases). Trimming removed 7 bases at V and 0 bases at J, with 19 bases between. Germline loops: CDR1 SNHLY, CDR2 FYNNEI. The CDR3 loop spans 17 amino acids. CDR3 amino acids: CASNRLGGGIAKNIQYF. The CDR3 DNA sequence: TGTGCCAGCAATCGACTCGGTGGGGGCATAGCCAAAAACATTCAGTACTTC. Variable domain in full (rest from reference TRBV2 and TRBJ2-4): EPEVTQTPSHQVTQMGQEVILRCVPISNHLYFYWYRQILGQKVEFLVSFYNNEISEKSEIFDDQFSVERPDGSNFTLKIRSTKLEDSAMYFCASNRLGGGIAKNIQYFGAGTRLSVL.

This chain uses TRBV9 with TRBJ2-7; D not certain. V was trimmed by 3 bases and J by 7 bases, leaving 11 bases between them. There are 12 residues in the CDR3. Looked up from germline, CDR1 is SGDLS and CDR2 is YYNGEE. Here the CDR3 reads CASSGGYGEQYF. Here the CDR3 DNA reads TGTGCCAGCAGCGGGGGATATGGGGAGCAGTACTTC.

The rearrangement joins TRBV5-4 to TRBJ1-4, with D possibly TRBD1 on 5 matching bases. Trimming shortened V by 1 base and J by 3 bases, and 7 bases separated the two germline ends. Per the germline V gene, CDR1 is SGHNT and CDR2 is YYREEE (reference sequence). The CDR3 loop spans 14 amino acids. This chain's CDR3 is CASSLMGPNEKLFF. The CDR3 nucleotides read TGTGCCAGCAGCTTGATGGGACCTAATGAAAAACTGTTTTTT. Full variable domain (outside the CDR3, taken from reference TRBV5-4 and TRBJ1-4): ETGVTQSPTHLIKTRGQQVTLRCSSQSGHNTVSWYQQALGQGPQFIFQYYREEENGRGNFPPRFSGLQFPNYSSELNVNALELDDSALYLCASSLMGPNEKLFFGSGTQLSVL.

This clone was detected only a few times. The chain couples TRBV19 to TRBJ1-1, with D possibly being TRBD1 (5 bases). The CDR3 loop spans 14 amino acids. Germline V CDR1 and CDR2: LNHDA, SQIVND (reference sequence). V was trimmed by 6 bases and J by 4 bases, leaving 15 bases between them. CDR3 nucleotide sequence: TGTGCCAGTAGCACACTGTCGGGGACCACTGAAGCTTTCTTT. Residues: CASSTLSGTTEAFF.

This sequence joins TRBV9 and TRBJ2-2, with D perhaps matching TRBD2 (7 bases). The CDR3 is made up of 20 amino acids. Germline CDR1 is SGDLS and CDR2 is YYNGEE. Trimming took 1 base from V and 1 from J, leaving 23 bases between them. The DNA of the CDR3 is TGTGCCAGCAGCGTATCCCTGGCGGGGGCGACGCGGGGGAACACCGGGGAGCTGTTTTTT. The encoded protein is CASSVSLAGATRGNTGELFF.

The J gene is TRBJ1-1, the V gene TRBV29-1; 9 nucleotides agree with TRBD1. The CDR3 totals 14 residues. The ends lost 3 bases at V and 10 bases at J; junction bases unmatched: 12. Germline CDR1 is SQVTM and CDR2 is ANQGSEA. As DNA, the CDR3 is TGCAGCGTTGAGGGGGACAGGGCTCGATCCGGAGCTTTCTTT. Protein product: CSVEGDRARSGAFF.

This chain connects TRBV5-1 to TRBJ2-7, with D perhaps TRBD2 (5 bases). This CDR3 contains 14 residues. CDR1 is SGHRS and CDR2 is YFSETQ in the germline V gene. V lost 0 bases, J lost 2 bases, and 9 bases lay in between. The CDR3 reads CASSLAGEPYEQYF. The CDR3 region has the DNA TGCGCCAGCAGCTTGGCCGGGGAGCCCTACGAGCAGTACTTC.

The chain combines TRBV6-5 with TRBJ2-3; D gene ambiguous. The V end was cut by 5 bases, the J end by 4 bases, with 10 bases between. Germline values: CDR1 MNHEY, CDR2 SVGAGI. This CDR3 is 13 amino acids long. The CDR3 DNA sequence: TGTGCCAGCAGTCCACTGTCCCCAGATACGCAGTATTTT. Its translation: CASSPLSPDTQYF.

In its sample, this clone was seen a few times. This chain links TRBV6-1 with TRBJ1-2; 10 bases line up with TRBD1. CDR3 length: 15 amino acids. V was pared by 1 base and J by 5 bases, with 4 bases of the junction left unmatched. Germline-derived CDR1 and CDR2 are MNHNS and SASEGT. The CDR3 DNA sequence: TGTGCCAGCAGTGAAGGACAGGGGGCTTGGTATGGCTACACCTTC. The encoded protein is CASSEGQGAWYGYTF.

This chain connects TRBV30 to TRBJ2-3; a possible D gene is TRBD1 (6 bases). V gave up 7 bases and J gave up 7 bases, with 21 bases separating them. Germline CDR1 GTSNPN, CDR2 SVGIG (reference sequence). The CDR3 covers 14 residues. CDR3 nucleotide sequence: TGTGCCTCGATCAGGGGCGCCGGACCACATACGCAGTATTTT. It codes for CASIRGAGPHTQYF.

The rearrangement joins TRBV6-5 to TRBJ1-6, with 9 positions matching TRBD1. The CDR3 loop spans 14 amino acids. From germline, CDR1 is MNHEY and CDR2 SVGAGI. Losses at the gene ends were 6 bases for V and 10 bases for J; bases not matched to a gene: 7. The CDR3 DNA reads as TGTGCCAGCAGCCAGGACAGGGGAATGTCACCCCTCCACTTT. It specifies CASSQDRGMSPLHF.

The chain has TRBV5-1 and TRBJ2-1; 11 bases are a match to TRBD1. Germline V gives CDR1 SGHRS, CDR2 YFSETQ. J was trimmed by 13 bases and V by 0 bases; bases with no gene match: 3. The CDR3 covers 13 residues. CDR3 in amino acids: CASSLGGQGVQFF. The CDR3 DNA reads TGCGCCAGCAGCTTGGGGGGACAGGGGGTCCAGTTCTTC.